This T cell receptor (beta chain) was identified during a study of blood T cell repertoires in COVID-19. Background on the study: COVID-19 samples, acute and convalescent, were from the United States, Italy and Spain. T cells, B-cell-depleted T cells, or PBMCs supplied cDNA or gDNA.

As processed by the authors: Estimates of nucleated cell counts were drawn from the amplification of reference gene primers. The data were produced by immunoSEQ multiplex PCR, yet TCRdb's version contains in-frame clones alone and is incomplete. The D gene and trimming were derived from the DNA, and the V and J assignments and clone size from that table. This sample carries around 140,000 clones, around 90% of them seen once, and the ten largest clones take 1.5% to 2%. Trimming cost V 4 bases and J 5 bases; bases outside gene matches: 12. Germline V gene sequence: CDR1 LGHDT, CDR2 YNNKEL (reference sequence). The CDR3 is 17 amino acids.

This sequence originates from a human donor in a cohort sampled during active COVID-19. Sample: peripheral blood. This chain links TRBV3-1 (or the pseudogene TRBV3-2) with TRBJ2-1; TRBD2 aligns across 9 bases. As DNA, the CDR3 is TGTGCCAGCAGCCCCCCGCGGGGGGGGACCCTCAACAATGAGCAGTTCTTC. Translating gives CASSPPRGGTLNNEQFF.